This entry lists 27 T cell receptor beta chains sequenced from one sample in a study of immune heterogeneity within non-small cell lung tumors. Template input was genomic DNA from bulk tumor (about 600 ng per sample). Far-apart biopsies, several per primary tumor, were taken during surgery. It was patients with untreated, newly diagnosed non-small cell lung cancer who underwent curative surgery. A multiplex PCR containing 32 V primers and 13 J primers was used to amplify TCR beta CDR3. TCRdb re-called the multiplex PCR reads through MiXCR, storing one row per CDR3 protein. The sample shows over 30,000 distinct CDR3 sequences, around 26% of them seen only once. Sequencing was done on a sample of lung tumor tissue. These receptors all come from a middle-aged man with non-small cell lung cancer.

This chain connects TRBV6-2 or TRBV6-3 to TRBJ2-7; 7 bases align to TRBD1. Losses at the gene ends were 4 bases for V and 9 bases for J; bases not matched to a gene: 15. In germline, CDR1 is MNHEY, CDR2 SVGEGT. The CDR3 contains 15 residues. The CDR3 spells CASSSSGQPSFAQYF. The CDR3 DNA reads as TGTGCCAGCAGTTCCTCGGGACAGCCGTCCTTTGCGCAGTACTTC.

The chain is built from TRBV9 and TRBJ2-3, with D possibly being TRBD2 (6 bases). Germline V gives CDR1 SGDLS, CDR2 YYNGEE. This CDR3 spans 14 amino acids. V lost 7 bases, J lost 0 bases, and 12 bases lay in between. The CDR3 nucleotides are TGTGCCAGCCAACTAGCTTCAAGCACAGATACGCAGTATTTT. Translation gives CASQLASSTDTQYF.

This clonotype was observed many times. The V call is TRBV30, the J call TRBJ1-2, with D maybe TRBD1 (6 bases). V was cut by 2 bases and J by 7 bases, with 17 bases left in between. This CDR3 is built from 14 residues. The germline CDR1 and CDR2 sequences are GTSNPN and SVGIG (reference sequence). CDR3 amino acids: CAWSSATGIGGYTF. The DNA of the CDR3 is TGTGCCTGGAGTTCGGCCACAGGGATCGGTGGCTACACCTTC. Using reference TRBV30 and TRBJ1-2 for the parts outside the CDR3, the full variable domain is SQTIHQWPATLVQPVGSPLSLECTVEGTSNPNLYWYRQAAGRGLQLLFYSVGIGQISSEVPQNLSASRPQDRQFILSSKKLLLSDSGFYLCAWSSATGIGGYTFGSGTRLTVV.

The rearrangement uses TRBV6-1 and TRBJ2-5; D perhaps matches TRBD1 (5 bases). Trimming shortened V by 6 bases and J by 5 bases, and 13 bases separated the two germline ends. CDR1 is MNHNS and CDR2 is SASEGT in the germline V gene. There are 13 residues in the CDR3. The CDR3 coding sequence is TGTGCCAGCAGCTGGGCATCAGGGGAGACCCAGTACTTC. Translation gives CASSWASGETQYF.

The chain is built from TRBV7-8 and TRBJ2-5; no firm D call. Germline-derived CDR1 and CDR2 are SGHVS and FQNEAQ. Trimming removed 6 bases at V and 4 bases at J, with 15 bases between. CDR3 length: 14 residues. CDR3 sequence: CASREGTLRETQYF. CDR3 DNA sequence: TGTGCCAGCAGAGAAGGAACATTGAGAGAGACCCAGTACTTC.

This chain's CDR3 is CASSQAWEAFF. The CDR3 nucleotides read TGTGCCAGCAGCCAGGCGTGGGAAGCTTTCTTT. The chain has TRBV14 and TRBJ1-1; unclear D gene. V lost 3 bases and J 8 bases, leaving 7 bases between the germline ends. The V gene's germline CDR1 is SGHDN and CDR2 FVKESK. The CDR3 is 11 residues long.

Of note for this clonotype: It may be a read error: a sequence one base away is much more abundant. Without the conserved terminal phenylalanine or tryptophan, this CDR3 likely stems from a read error. This chain connects TRBV7-8 to TRBJ2-7; 8 positions agree with TRBD1. This CDR3 has 15 amino acids. Losses at the gene ends were 0 bases for V and 4 bases for J; bases not matched to a gene: 5. CDR1 and CDR2 (germline): SGHVS, FQNEAQ. CDR3 coding DNA: TGTGCCAGCAGCTTAGCCGGACAGGGTGGGTACGAGCAGTACCTC. It yields the protein CASSLAGQGGYEQYL.

This clonotype was seen a handful of times. The chain recombines TRBV11-2 with TRBJ2-2, with 7 bases identical to TRBD2. This CDR3 comprises 15 residues. The ends lost 1 base at V and 7 bases at J; junction bases unmatched: 6. In germline, CDR1 is SGHAT, CDR2 FQNNGV. The chain's CDR3 is CASSLGAGEGGELFF. CDR3 coding DNA: TGTGCCAGCAGCTTAGGGGCGGGAGAGGGCGGGGAGCTGTTTTTT.

At least ten counts were recorded for this clonotype. The chain employs TRBV24-1 and TRBJ2-3, with no clear D. CDR1 is KGHDR and CDR2 is SFDVKD in the germline V gene. CDR3 size: 14 residues. V was shortened by 3 bases and J by 3 bases, with 9 bases between the two germline ends. CDR3 in amino acids: CATSDRVWTDTQYF. The CDR3, as DNA: TGTGCCACCAGTGATAGGGTCTGGACAGATACGCAGTATTTT.

The V call is TRBV11-2, the J call TRBJ2-7, with D tentatively TRBD2 (6 bases). CDR1 is SGHAT, CDR2 FQNNGV, per germline. Trimming removed 5 bases from V and 3 bases from J, with 17 bases in between. This CDR3 is built from 15 residues. CDR3 sequence reads: CASSTPAGRVYEQYF. CDR3 nucleotides: TGTGCCAGCAGCACCCCCGCGGGAAGGGTCTACGAGCAGTACTTC.

This clonotype has a handful of counts. The V and J genes are TRBV24-1 and TRBJ1-1; D is unclear. Germline-derived CDR1 and CDR2 are KGHDR and SFDVKD. The CDR3 sequence is 13 residues long. The V gene lost 7 bases and the J gene lost 4 bases, with 12 bases spanning the gap. The CDR3 sequence: CATRIGEFTEAFF. In DNA form, the CDR3 reads TGTGCCACCAGGATCGGTGAATTCACTGAAGCTTTCTTT.

This clonotype was counted between two and nine times. The V and J genes are TRBV4-2 and TRBJ2-7, with D hard to call. Trimming removed 4 bases at V and 1 base at J, with 11 bases between. The CDR3 totals 14 residues. Per the germline V gene, CDR1 is LGHNA and CDR2 is YNFKEQ. The CDR3 region is CASSPLTVSYEQYF. The CDR3 DNA reads as TGTGCCAGCAGCCCGCTCACAGTTTCCTACGAGCAGTACTTC.

This clonotype was found a few times. V is TRBV19 and J is TRBJ2-1; D unresolved. V was clipped by 2 bases and J by 7 bases, with 9 bases between them. In germline, CDR1 is LNHDA, CDR2 SQIVND (reference sequence). The CDR3 sequence is 13 residues long. This CDR3 is CASSIQSRNEQFF. The DNA of the CDR3 is TGTGCCAGTAGTATACAGTCTCGAAATGAGCAGTTCTTC.

DNA for the CDR3: TGCGCCAGCAGCTTGGGGTGGACAGGGAACACTGAAGCTTTCTTT. Translating gives CASSLGWTGNTEAFF. The chain recombines TRBV5-1 with TRBJ1-1; 7 bases align to TRBD1. This CDR3 comprises 15 residues. Germline CDR1 and CDR2: SGHRS and YFSETQ. The V segment lost 0 bases and the J segment 1 base; nucleotides outside the gene matches: 3. The variable domain in full, completed from reference TRBV5-1 and TRBJ1-1, reads KAGVTQTPRYLIKTRGQQVTLSCSPISGHRSVSWYQQTPGQGLQFLFEYFSETQRNKGNFPGRFSGRQFSNSRSEMNVSTLELGDSALYLCASSLGWTGNTEAFFGQGTRLTVV.

This chain uses TRBV11-2 with TRBJ1-1; TRBD1 aligns across 7 bases. CDR1 is SGHAT, CDR2 FQNNGV, per germline. The CDR3 length is 13 residues. Trimming at V came to 4 bases and at J to 4 bases, leaving 3 bases not matched to a gene. The CDR3 region is CASSSQGGTEAFF. DNA for the CDR3: TGTGCCAGCAGCTCCCAGGGGGGCACTGAAGCTTTCTTT.

Notes on this clonotype: A much larger clone sits a single nucleotide away, making a read error possible. The chain is built from TRBV6-2 or TRBV6-3 and TRBJ2-7, with D possibly TRBD2 on 6 matching bases. CDR1 MNHEY and CDR2 SVGEGT come from the germline V gene. There are 16 residues in the CDR3. V dropped 7 bases and J dropped 0 bases, with 19 bases sitting between them. CDR3 DNA: TGTGCCAGCACTAGAGGAGGGGTGGACTCCTCCTACGAGCAGTACTTC. Amino acids: CASTRGGVDSSYEQYF.

Turning to this clonotype: Possible read error: a much larger clone is one base away. The chain carries TRBV6-2 or TRBV6-3 and TRBJ2-3; D possibly corresponds to TRBD2 (6 bases). V was clipped by 8 bases and J by 2 bases, with 26 bases between them. The CDR3 is 18 amino acids. Germline loops: CDR1 MNHEY, CDR2 SVGEGT. CDR3 coding DNA: TGTGCCAGCGGTCTGGCGTCTCAGATAGCGGCTCTCACAGATACGCAGTATTTT. As protein: CASGLASQIAALTDTQYF.

V is TRBV20-1 and J is TRBJ1-1, with D perhaps TRBD1 (6 bases). The CDR3 loop spans 14 amino acids. Germline-derived CDR1 and CDR2 are DFQATT and SNEGSKA (reference sequence). V lost 3 bases and J 5 bases, leaving 16 bases between the germline ends. CDR3 sequence reads: CSARRRGMGTEAFF. The CDR3 DNA reads as TGCAGTGCTAGGAGGAGGGGGATGGGAACTGAAGCTTTCTTT.

The CDR3 DNA is TGTGCCAGCTCACACGGACAGGGAAACACTGAAGCTTTCTTT. This codes for CASSHGQGNTEAFF. The rearrangement uses TRBV18 and TRBJ1-1; 8 bases are a match to TRBD1. V was pared by 4 bases and J by 2 bases, with 3 bases of the junction left unmatched. The germline gives CDR1 KGHSH, CDR2 LQKENI. CDR3 length equals 14 residues. Filled out from reference TRBV18 and TRBJ1-1, the complete variable domain reads NAGVMQNPRHLVRRRGQEARLRCSPMKGHSHVYWYRQLPEEGLKFMVYLQKENIIDESGMPKERFSAEFPKEGPSILRIQQVVRGDSAAYFCASSHGQGNTEAFFGQGTRLTVV.

This clonotype was detected only a few times. The chain employs TRBV10-3 and TRBJ2-2; 8 bases are shared with TRBD2. Germline values: CDR1 ENHRY, CDR2 SYGVKD. V was clipped by 4 bases and J by 3 bases; unmatched bases: 7. The CDR3 runs to 16 residues. The CDR3 nucleotides are TGTGCCATCAGTGCCGGACTAGCTGCAGACACCGGGGAGCTGTTTTTT. This sequence encodes CAISAGLAADTGELFF.

At least ten counts were recorded for this clonotype. The chain couples TRBV2 to TRBJ2-7; a possible D gene is TRBD1 (5 bases). The CDR3 loop spans 14 amino acids. The germline CDR1 and CDR2 sequences are SNHLY and FYNNEI. The ends were cut back, 4 bases at V and 4 bases at J, with 14 bases in the middle. DNA of the CDR3: TGTGCCAGCAGTGTTGAAGGGGTAGGGTACGAGCAGTACTTC. This translates into CASSVEGVGYEQYF. The variable domain in full, completed from reference TRBV2 and TRBJ2-7, reads EPEVTQTPSHQVTQMGQEVILRCVPISNHLYFYWYRQILGQKVEFLVSFYNNEISEKSEIFDDQFSVERPDGSNFTLKIRSTKLEDSAMYFCASSVEGVGYEQYFGPGTRLTVT.

This chain joins TRBV10-3 and TRBJ2-5, with 8 bases lining up with TRBD2. The CDR3 extends over 15 amino acids. J was trimmed by 0 bases and V by 5 bases; bases with no gene match: 5. Per germline, CDR1 ENHRY and CDR2 SYGVKD. Here the CDR3 reads CAISRGLEDQETQYF. In DNA, the CDR3 is TGTGCCATCAGTAGGGGACTAGAGGACCAAGAGACCCAGTACTTC.

This clonotype has more than one count but fewer than ten. CDR3 in DNA: TGTGCCAGCAACTCTGGAAACACCATATATTTT. Protein product: CASNSGNTIYF. The chain combines TRBV2 with TRBJ1-3; no reliable D call. CDR3 length: 11 residues. V shed 7 bases and J shed 0 bases, with 1 base lying between them. Germline V lookup: CDR1 SNHLY, CDR2 FYNNEI.

In regard to this clonotype: A much larger clone differs by one base, so this may be a read error. The V call is TRBV27, the J call TRBJ2-7, with unresolved D. The ends were cut back, 6 bases at V and 6 bases at J, with 12 bases in the middle. The CDR3 loop spans 12 amino acids. CDR1 and CDR2 (germline): MNHEY, SMNVEV (reference sequence). CDR3 in amino acids: CASRLTAGEQYF. CDR3 in DNA: TGTGCCAGCAGGCTGACTGCCGGCGAGCAGTACTTC.

In this sample, this clonotype is medium-sized. The genes are TRBV10-3 and TRBJ2-2, with D unclear. Germline assignment: CDR1 ENHRY and CDR2 SYGVKD. CDR3 length: 14 amino acids. The ends were cut back, 4 bases at V and 6 bases at J, with 12 bases in the middle. The CDR3 DNA follows: TGTGCCATCAGTGGTATAAAGAATTCCGGGGAGCTGTTTTTT. This sequence encodes CAISGIKNSGELFF.

The chain has TRBV9 and TRBJ2-4; tentatively, D is TRBD2 (6 bases). The V gene's germline CDR1 is SGDLS and CDR2 YYNGEE. This CDR3 has 15 residues. V lost 3 bases to trimming and J lost 0 bases, with 10 bases between them. The CDR3 spells CASSDGGLAKNIQYF. The CDR3 bases are TGTGCCAGCAGCGATGGGGGACTAGCCAAAAACATTCAGTACTTC.

This clonotype has more than one count but fewer than ten. The chain carries TRBV19 and TRBJ2-1; 11 nucleotides align to TRBD2. V was pared by 0 bases and J by 7 bases, with 2 bases of the junction left unmatched. This CDR3 is 15 amino acids long. CDR1 is LNHDA, CDR2 SQIVND, per germline (reference sequence). The CDR3: CASSIDASGRNEQFF. CDR3 sequence (DNA): TGTGCCAGTAGTATAGACGCTAGCGGGAGGAATGAGCAGTTCTTC.